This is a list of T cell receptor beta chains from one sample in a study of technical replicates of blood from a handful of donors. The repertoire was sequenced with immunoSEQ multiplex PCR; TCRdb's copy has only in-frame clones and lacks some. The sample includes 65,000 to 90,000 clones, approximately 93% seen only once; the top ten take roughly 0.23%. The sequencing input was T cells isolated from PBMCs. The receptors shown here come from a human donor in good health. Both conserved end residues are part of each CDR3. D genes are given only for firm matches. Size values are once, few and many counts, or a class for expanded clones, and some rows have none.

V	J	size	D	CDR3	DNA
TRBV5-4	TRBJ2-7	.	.	CASSLTGSSYEQYF	TGTGCCAGCAGCTTGACAGGTTCCTCCTACGAGCAGTACTTC
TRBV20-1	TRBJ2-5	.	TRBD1	CSEGAGETQYF	TGCAGTGAGGGGGCAGGGGAGACCCAGTACTTC
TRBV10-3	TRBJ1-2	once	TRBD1	CAISGQGQGVNYGYTF	TGTGCCATCAGCGGGCAAGGACAGGGCGTTAACTATGGCTACACCTTC
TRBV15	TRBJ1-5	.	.	CATSRGGLGGGDQPQHF	TGTGCCACCAGCAGAGGAGGTTTGGGGGGGGGCGATCAGCCCCAGCATTTT
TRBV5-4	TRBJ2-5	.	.	CASSLGGTGSGQETQYF	TGTGCCAGCAGCTTGGGGGGCACAGGGTCGGGACAAGAGACCCAGTACTTC
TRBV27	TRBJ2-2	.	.	CASSRYDRHTGELFF	TGTGCCAGCAGCAGATATGACAGACACACCGGGGAGCTGTTTTTT
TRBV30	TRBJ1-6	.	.	CAWSTRVGASRNSPLHF	TGTGCCTGGAGTACACGAGTGGGGGCCTCGCGTAATTCACCCCTCCACTTT
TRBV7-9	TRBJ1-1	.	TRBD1	CASSSGGSATEAFF	TGTGCCAGCAGCTCAGGGGGTAGTGCCACTGAAGCTTTCTTT
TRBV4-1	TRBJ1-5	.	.	CASSRGEDSNQPQHF	TGCGCCAGCAGCCGGGGAGAAGATAGCAATCAGCCCCAGCATTTT
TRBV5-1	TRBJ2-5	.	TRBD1	CASSSSGTGPWETQYF	TGCGCCAGCAGCTCCTCCGGGACAGGTCCTTGGGAGACCCAGTACTTC
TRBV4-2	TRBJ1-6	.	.	CASSQELGQGHSPLHF	TGTGCCAGCAGCCAGGAACTCGGGCAGGGTCACTCACCCCTCCACTTT